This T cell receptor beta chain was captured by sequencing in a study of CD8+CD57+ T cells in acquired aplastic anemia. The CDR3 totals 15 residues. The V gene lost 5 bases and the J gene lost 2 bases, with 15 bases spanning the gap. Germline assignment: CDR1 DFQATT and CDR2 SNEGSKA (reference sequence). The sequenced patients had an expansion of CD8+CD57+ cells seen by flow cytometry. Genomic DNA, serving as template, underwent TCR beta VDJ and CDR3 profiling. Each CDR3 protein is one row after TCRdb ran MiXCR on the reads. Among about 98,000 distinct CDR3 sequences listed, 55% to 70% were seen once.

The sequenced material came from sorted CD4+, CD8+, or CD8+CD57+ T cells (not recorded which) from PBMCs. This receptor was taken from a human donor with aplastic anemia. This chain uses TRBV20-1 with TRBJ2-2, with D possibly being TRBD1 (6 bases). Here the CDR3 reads CSARPGQDNTGELFF. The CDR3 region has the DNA TGCAGTGCTCGTCCGGGACAAGATAACACCGGGGAGCTGTTTTTT.